This T cell receptor (beta chain) was captured by sequencing in a study of post-analysis software for immune sequencing data. In the case of this clonotype: Its antigen is not known.

General study points: Included in a set of roughly five TRBV segments more frequent in patients than controls were TRBV5-6, TRBV5-1 and TRBV20-1.

Trimming stripped 6 bases from V and 7 bases from J, with 13 bases between. The CDR3 totals 11 residues. The germline V gene has CDR1 SQVTM and CDR2 ANQGSEA. Researchers reported that TCR beta cDNA libraries carried unique molecular identifiers. From the PCR reads, TCRdb called clonotypes with MiXCR, one entry per CDR3 protein. The table shows about 540,000 distinct CDR3 sequences, with roughly 34% occurring only once. Sequences were obtained from blood. This TCR came from a girl aged 2-17 years with multiple sclerosis. The chain joins TRBV29-1 to TRBJ2-7; weak D call: TRBD2 (6 bases). As DNA, the CDR3 is TGCAGCGTGGGAGGAAGGAATGAGCAGTACTTC. Amino acid sequence: CSVGGRNEQYF.